The 16 T cell receptor beta chains below all came from one sample that was sequenced in a study of cytomegalovirus exposure and HLA in healthy donors. PCR amplification relied on 60 Vbeta primers (plus 13 Jbeta primers). The repertoire was sequenced with immunoSEQ multiplex PCR; TCRdb's copy has only in-frame clones and lacks some. The sample includes 120,000 to 150,000 clones, over 75% seen only once; the top ten take roughly 0.7%. The sequenced sample consisted of PBMCs. The receptors were gathered from a male donor in good health and CMV-seronegative.

The chain carries TRBV18 and TRBJ1-1; TRBD1 agrees at 7 bases. CDR3 length: 15 residues. J lost 6 bases, V lost 6 bases, and 13 bases had no gene match. From germline, CDR1 is KGHSH and CDR2 LQKENI. CDR3 loop: CASSARRQGDSEAFF. The CDR3 coding sequence is TGTGCCAGCTCCGCGCGAAGACAGGGTGACTCTGAAGCTTTCTTT.

V is TRBV20-1 and J is TRBJ1-2; D gene ambiguous. V was trimmed by 2 bases and J by 7 bases, leaving 5 bases between them. This CDR3 is built from 10 residues. CDR1 DFQATT and CDR2 SNEGSKA come from the germline V gene (reference sequence). As DNA, the CDR3 is TGCAGTGCTAGACAGGTTGGCTACACCTTC. This translates into CSARQVGYTF.

The CDR3 loop is CASSVEAPGGQETQYF. The CDR3 DNA is TGTGCCAGCAGCGTAGAGGCCCCAGGGGGCCAAGAGACCCAGTACTTC. The chain joins TRBV9 to TRBJ2-5, with 7 nucleotides matching TRBD1. V shed 0 bases, J shed 1 base, and the junction held 6 bases outside the gene matches. This CDR3 has 16 residues. Germline CDR1 SGDLS, CDR2 YYNGEE.

Worth noting for this clone: The identical CDR3 is also encoded by other nucleotide sequences in the sample. The V gene is TRBV7-2, the J gene TRBJ2-5, with TRBD1 identical over 8 bases. The CDR3 spans 12 residues. The ends lost 5 bases at V and 5 bases at J; junction bases unmatched: 1. Germline V CDR1 and CDR2: SGHTA, FQGNSA. CDR3 in amino acids: CASSRDRETQYF. The DNA for the CDR3 is TGTGCCAGCAGCCGGGACAGGGAGACCCAGTACTTC.

V and J are TRBV7-6 and TRBJ2-1; TRBD2 matches at 7 bases. Looked up from germline, CDR1 is SGHVS and CDR2 is FNYEAQ. The CDR3 is 15 residues long. Trimming took 5 bases from V and 10 from J; bases not matched to a gene: 14. The CDR3 sequence is CASSPSSVAGVEQFF. The DNA for the CDR3 is TGTGCCAGCAGCCCAAGTAGTGTGGCGGGAGTAGAGCAGTTCTTC.

This clone was observed a few times. V is TRBV6-5 and J is TRBJ2-7; D unclear. Germline loops: CDR1 MNHEY, CDR2 SVGAGI. The V end lost 10 bases, the J end lost 0 bases, and 16 bases lay between the germline ends. CDR3 size: 14 residues. The CDR3 DNA sequence: TGTGCCACCTCGCCCCGGTCCCGCTCCTACGAGCAGTACTTC. It yields the protein CATSPRSRSYEQYF.

V and J are TRBV7-2 and TRBJ2-2; 8 nucleotides match TRBD1. Germline trimming cut 6 bases from V and 1 base from J; bases unmatched to any gene: 7. The CDR3 consists of 16 residues. CDR1 and CDR2 from the germline V gene are SGHTA and FQGNSA. Here the CDR3 DNA reads TGTGCCAGCAGGGAAAGAGGACAGGGGAACACCGGGGAGCTGTTTTTT. It is translated as CASRERGQGNTGELFF.

The genes are TRBV4-1 and TRBJ2-1, with TRBD1 matching over 9 bases. The CDR3 is 17 residues long. CDR1 and CDR2 from the germline V gene are MGHRA and YSYEKL. With V trimmed by 4 bases and J by 3 bases, 10 bases remained unmatched. The CDR3 protein is CASSPYPRDRVYNEQFF. The CDR3 DNA reads TGCGCCAGCAGCCCATACCCGCGGGACAGGGTCTACAATGAGCAGTTCTTC.

This clone was counted once. The rearrangement uses TRBV11-3 and TRBJ1-6; a weak D match, TRBD1 (5 bases). Germline V gene lookup returns CDR1 SGHNT and CDR2 YENEEA. The CDR3 runs 15 residues. Trimming took off 1 base at V and 8 bases at J, with 12 bases between the two ends. As DNA, the CDR3 is TGTGCCAGCAGCTTAGGAATCGGGGGTGATTCACCCCTCCACTTT. This gives the protein CASSLGIGGDSPLHF.

This clone was counted a few times. CDR3 sequence reads: CACTPDRGRHGYTF. The CDR3 DNA reads TGTGCCTGCACACCTGACAGGGGGCGACATGGCTACACCTTC. V and J are TRBV30 and TRBJ1-2, with TRBD1 matching over 10 bases. The CDR3 runs 14 residues. Per the germline V gene, CDR1 is GTSNPN and CDR2 is SVGIG (reference sequence). V shed 6 bases, J shed 6 bases, and the junction held 10 bases outside the gene matches.

This clone has only a few counts. The gene calls are TRBV7-6 and TRBJ1-1, with 7 bases identical to TRBD1. Germline loops: CDR1 SGHVS, CDR2 FNYEAQ. The CDR3 sequence is 13 residues long. Trimming cost V 5 bases and J 4 bases; bases outside gene matches: 4. The CDR3 region has the DNA TGTGCCAGCAGCCTACGACAGGGCACTGAAGCTTTCTTT. It translates to CASSLRQGTEAFF.

This chain uses TRBV2 with TRBJ1-5; D ambiguous. V shed 7 bases and J shed 6 bases, with 10 bases lying between them. The germline gives CDR1 SNHLY, CDR2 FYNNEI. This CDR3 has 12 residues. The CDR3 DNA follows: TGTGCCAGCAAAAACCGCGGTCAGCCCCAGCATTTT. Amino acids: CASKNRGQPQHF.

J is TRBJ1-1 and V is TRBV5-1; no clear D gene. V was shortened by 0 bases and J by 0 bases, with 6 bases between the two germline ends. The CDR3 covers 14 residues. Per the germline V gene, CDR1 is SGHRS and CDR2 is YFSETQ. The CDR3 reads CASSLGSLNTEAFF. For the CDR3, the DNA is TGCGCCAGCAGCTTGGGGAGCCTGAACACTGAAGCTTTCTTT.

The rearrangement joins TRBV7-9 to TRBJ2-7; perhaps TRBD2 as D (5 bases). Trimming removed 4 bases from V and 1 base from J, with 17 bases in between. Germline-derived CDR1 and CDR2 are SEHNR and FQNEAQ (reference sequence). CDR3 length equals 16 residues. The CDR3 nucleotides read TGTGCCAGCAGCTCGCCCCGAGAGGAGGTGTCCTACGAGCAGTACTTC. Protein sequence: CASSSPREEVSYEQYF.

The chain joins TRBV19 to TRBJ2-3; a possible D gene is TRBD1 (5 bases). The CDR3 is made up of 17 amino acids. The germline gives CDR1 LNHDA, CDR2 SQIVND (reference sequence). Deletions cut 0 bases from V and 5 bases from J, with 18 bases between. CDR3 sequence: CASSIDRTHQTGDTQYF. CDR3 DNA: TGTGCCAGTAGTATAGATAGGACACATCAGACCGGAGATACGCAGTATTTT.

Here the CDR3 DNA reads TGTGCCAGCAGTTCTAGGGAGGGGGGCCTCTCCTACAATGAGCAGTTCTTC. Protein product: CASSSREGGLSYNEQFF. V gene TRBV11-3 combines with J gene TRBJ2-1, with D possibly TRBD2 on 7 matching bases. The CDR3 is made up of 17 amino acids. V dropped 6 bases and J dropped 0 bases, with 18 bases sitting between them. Germline V gene sequence: CDR1 SGHNT, CDR2 YENEEA.